This T cell receptor beta chain comes out of a study of T cells after somatic rescue of genetic block. Trimming took off 5 bases at V and 7 bases at J, with 15 bases between the two ends. Germline values: CDR1 MNHEY, CDR2 SVGAGI. The CDR3 runs to 13 residues. Profiled with immunoSEQ multiplex PCR; TCRdb holds only in-frame clones, not every one. The sample yields around 57,000 clones, approximately 96% seen once. Sequenced input: peripheral blood mononuclear cells (PBMCs). The receptor comes from a child younger than two. V is TRBV6-5 and J is TRBJ2-7, with D possibly TRBD2 on 5 matching bases. This CDR3 reads CASSARTRGEQYF. Written as DNA, the CDR3 is TGTGCCAGCAGTGCCCGGACTCGTGGAGAGCAGTACTTC.